This section outlines one T cell receptor beta chain sequence together with its context. The entry originates in a study of blood T cell repertoires in COVID-19. Looking at the study overall: COVID-19 samples, acute and convalescent, were from the United States, Italy and Spain. The analysed material was cDNA or gDNA that came from T cells, B-cell-depleted T cells, or PBMCs.

The CDR3 has 15 amino acids. The V gene's germline CDR1 is MRHNA and CDR2 SNTAGT. The trim removed 6 bases at V and 5 bases at J, leaving 8 bases unmatched. In the study's own analysis: Estimation of nucleated cell counts relied on the amplification of reference gene primers. Repertoires were generated with immunoSEQ multiplex PCR, while TCRdb's copy carries only in-frame clones and drops some. D and trimming were read from the DNA, whereas the V and J calls and clone size are those reported in that table. The table shows more than 55,000 clones, with 85% to 90% occurring only once. Sequenced sample: peripheral blood. The receptor was derived from a man aged 55 to 70 with acute or convalescent COVID-19. V usage is TRBV6-4 and J usage is TRBJ2-2, with 8 bases aligning to TRBD2. The CDR3 region is CASRGSGRGTGELFF. CDR3 DNA: TGTGCCAGCAGAGGAAGCGGGAGAGGTACCGGGGAGCTGTTTTTT.